Below, 15 T cell receptor beta chains from the same sample are listed, as sequenced in a study of identical twins (dated by TCRdb to 2016 to 2018). The method behind the library was 5' RACE. The sample was run on an Illumina HiSeq 2000. The raw public data were reprocessed by TCRdb itself: fastp quality trimming at Q25, MiXCR clonotype calling, in-frame beta chains only. Every CDR3 protein is listed once, alongside the most common genes and DNA of its rows. Here the sample has some 500,000 distinct CDR3 sequences; roughly 13% occur a single time. Together, the top ten hold approximately 1% of the sample. The same data also went into a second study, on yellow fever vaccine responses in identical twins.

Material for sequencing was CD4+ T cells sorted from blood. These receptors were collected from a woman younger than 35 in good health.

This clonotype was seen only a few times. The V call is TRBV19, the J call TRBJ2-7; 7 bases are shared with TRBD1. Trimming removed 4 bases from V and 2 bases from J; junction bases left unmatched: 5. The CDR3 is made up of 14 amino acids. CDR1 is LNHDA, CDR2 SQIVND, per germline (reference sequence). As DNA, the CDR3 is TGTGCCAGTAGTAGGGGGACAGTCCCCTACGAGCAGTACTTC. Translating it yields CASSRGTVPYEQYF.

V gene TRBV4-2 combines with J gene TRBJ2-2, with D possibly TRBD1 on 6 matching bases. Germline lookup yields CDR1 LGHNA and CDR2 YNFKEQ. Trimming took 3 bases from V and 2 from J, leaving 13 bases between them. The CDR3 spans 16 residues. CDR3: CASSHPGQRNTGELFF. The DNA of the CDR3 is TGTGCCAGCAGCCACCCAGGACAGCGTAACACCGGGGAGCTGTTTTTT.

J is TRBJ2-7 and V is TRBV5-4; D may match TRBD1 or TRBD2 (6 bases each). The CDR3 runs to 14 residues. From germline, CDR1 is SGHNT and CDR2 YYREEE (reference sequence). Trimming left V 4 bases short and J 6 bases short, with 17 bases between. CDR3 nucleotides: TGTGCCAGCAGCCGGGGGCAGTCGGATGGCGAGCAGTACTTC. As protein: CASSRGQSDGEQYF.

The chain joins TRBV6-5 to TRBJ1-1; 9 nucleotides line up with TRBD1. The J segment lost 5 bases and the V segment lost 4 bases, leaving 5 bases of the junction unmatched. This CDR3 contains 14 residues. Germline CDR1 is MNHEY and CDR2 is SVGAGI. CDR3 region: CASSSGQGTTEAFF. CDR3 DNA: TGTGCCAGCAGTTCTGGACAGGGGACGACTGAAGCTTTCTTT.

The V gene is TRBV28, the J gene TRBJ2-7; either TRBD1 or TRBD2 may supply D (5 bases each). Germline CDR1 and CDR2: MDHEN and SYDVKM. V was pared by 5 bases and J by 9 bases, with 11 bases between. This CDR3 has 11 residues. CDR3 loop: CASSSGQGQYF. CDR3 nucleotide sequence: TGTGCCAGCAGTAGCGGTCAGGGGCAGTACTTC.

The rearrangement links TRBV2 to TRBJ1-3, with a tentative D call TRBD1 (6 bases). The CDR3 covers 15 residues. V was shortened by 6 bases and J by 3 bases, with 15 bases between the two germline ends. CDR1 is SNHLY and CDR2 is FYNNEI in the germline V gene. The CDR3 DNA follows: TGTGCCAGCAGGCCCACAGGGTCAGGTGGAAACACCATATATTTT. Its translation: CASRPTGSGGNTIYF.

V gene TRBV12-3 or TRBV12-4 combines with J gene TRBJ1-6; 9 bases fit TRBD1. V trimming: 5 bases; J trimming: 7 bases; junction bases outside the gene matches: 6. This CDR3 contains 15 residues. CDR3 in amino acids: CASSMDRGTNSPLHF. The CDR3 coding sequence is TGTGCCAGCAGTATGGACAGGGGAACGAATTCACCCCTCCACTTT.

This clonotype has more than one count but fewer than ten. The V and J genes are TRBV5-1 and TRBJ2-7, with 8 bases that match TRBD2. V lost 4 bases, J lost 2 bases, and 5 bases stayed unmatched. In germline, CDR1 is SGHRS, CDR2 YFSETQ. The CDR3 has 14 residues. CDR3 sequence reads: CASSQTSETYEQYF. In DNA form, the CDR3 reads TGCGCCAGCAGCCAGACTAGCGAAACCTACGAGCAGTACTTC.

The rearrangement joins TRBV4-2 to TRBJ2-4, with TRBD2 as a possible D gene (6 bases). CDR3 length equals 15 residues. Trimming left V 2 bases short and J 8 bases short, with 16 bases between. Germline loops: CDR1 LGHNA, CDR2 YNFKEQ. CDR3 DNA: TGTGCCAGCAGCCAATCTTTGCGGGACGCGGACATTCAGTACTTC. Its protein is CASSQSLRDADIQYF.

This clonotype came up a few times. The chain joins TRBV20-1 to TRBJ2-5; the match to TRBD2 covers 9 bases. This CDR3 comprises 16 residues. The germline V gene has CDR1 DFQATT and CDR2 SNEGSKA (reference sequence). The J segment lost 0 bases and the V segment lost 1 base, leaving 6 bases of the junction unmatched. The CDR3 here is CSARVSSGKYQETQYF. The CDR3 coding sequence is TGCAGTGCTAGAGTCTCTAGCGGGAAGTACCAAGAGACCCAGTACTTC.

This chain joins TRBV20-1 and TRBJ1-2; weak D call: TRBD1 (6 bases). CDR1 and CDR2 from the germline V gene are DFQATT and SNEGSKA (reference sequence). There are 13 residues in the CDR3. The V and J ends lost 6 bases and 0 bases respectively, with 11 bases between them. CDR3 sequence reads: CSAPGQTNYGYTF. CDR3 sequence (DNA): TGCAGTGCCCCGGGACAAACTAACTATGGCTACACCTTC.

The V gene is TRBV18, the J gene TRBJ1-5; tentative D call: TRBD1 (5 bases). V lost 0 bases and J 3 bases, leaving 9 bases between the germline ends. The CDR3 totals 15 residues. CDR1 is KGHSH and CDR2 is LQKENI in the germline V gene. For the CDR3, the DNA is TGTGCCAGCTCACCACCGGGGCAGGTCAATCAGCCCCAGCATTTT. Its translation: CASSPPGQVNQPQHF.

The chain joins TRBV4-3 to TRBJ2-3; 7 bases are a match to TRBD2. The germline gives CDR1 LGHNA, CDR2 YSLEER. CDR3 length: 13 amino acids. The J segment lost 7 bases and the V segment lost 2 bases, leaving 3 bases of the junction unmatched. CDR3 amino acids: CASSQSSGNTQYF. In DNA, the CDR3 is TGCGCCAGCAGCCAATCCAGCGGGAATACGCAGTATTTT.

Many counts were recorded for this clonotype. The CDR3 protein is CASSLEGNGEQYF. The CDR3 DNA reads as TGTGCCAGCAGCTTAGAGGGCAACGGGGAGCAGTACTTC. The V call is TRBV7-9, the J call TRBJ2-7; D remains unclear. The ends were cut back, 1 base at V and 7 bases at J, with 11 bases in the middle. The CDR3 spans 13 residues. CDR1 and CDR2 from the germline V gene are SEHNR and FQNEAQ (reference sequence).

The chain carries TRBV7-2 and TRBJ1-5; D ambiguous. The germline V and J ends were trimmed by 5 bases and 1 base, with 9 bases remaining between them. CDR3 length: 14 amino acids. CDR1 and CDR2 (germline): SGHTA, FQGNSA. In nucleotides, the CDR3 is TGTGCCAGCAGCCCTAACTGGAGCAATCAGCCCCAGCATTTT. It codes for CASSPNWSNQPQHF.